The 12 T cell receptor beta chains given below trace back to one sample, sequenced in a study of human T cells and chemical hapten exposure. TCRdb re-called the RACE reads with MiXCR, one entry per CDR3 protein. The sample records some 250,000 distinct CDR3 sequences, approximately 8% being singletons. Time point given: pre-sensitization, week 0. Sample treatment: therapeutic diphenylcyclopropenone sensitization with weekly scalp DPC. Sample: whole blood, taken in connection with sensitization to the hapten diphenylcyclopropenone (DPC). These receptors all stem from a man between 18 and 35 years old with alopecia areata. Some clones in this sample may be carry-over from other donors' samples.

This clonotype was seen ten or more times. The chain's CDR3 is CASSPGTGGTGYTF. The DNA of the CDR3 is TGCGCCAGCAGCCCTGGTACAGGGGGGACTGGCTACACCTTC. The J gene is TRBJ1-2, the V gene TRBV4-3; TRBD1 agrees at 8 bases. The CDR3 length is 14 residues. With V trimmed by 4 bases and J by 7 bases, 8 bases remained unmatched. Germline CDR1 LGHNA, CDR2 YSLEER.

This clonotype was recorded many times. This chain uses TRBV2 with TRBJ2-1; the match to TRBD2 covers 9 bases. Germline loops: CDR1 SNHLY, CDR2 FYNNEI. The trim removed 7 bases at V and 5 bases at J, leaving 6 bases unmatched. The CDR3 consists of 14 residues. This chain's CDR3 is CASTQQRGDNEQFF. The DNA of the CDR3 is TGTGCCAGCACCCAACAGCGGGGGGACAATGAGCAGTTCTTC.

The CDR3 nucleotides read TGTGCCAGCACCCCAGGGGCAGCTACCTACGAGCAGTACTTC. Protein: CASTPGAATYEQYF. V and J are TRBV6-1 and TRBJ2-7; tentative D call: TRBD1 (6 bases). CDR3 length equals 14 residues. Deletions cut 7 bases from V and 2 bases from J, with 15 bases between. Germline V gene lookup returns CDR1 MNHNS and CDR2 SASEGT.

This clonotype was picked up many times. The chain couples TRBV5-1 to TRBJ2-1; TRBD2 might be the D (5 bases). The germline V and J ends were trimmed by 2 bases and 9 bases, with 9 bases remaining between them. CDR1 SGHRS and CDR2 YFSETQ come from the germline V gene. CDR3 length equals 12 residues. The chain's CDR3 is CASSLGGPEQFF. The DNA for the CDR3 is TGCGCCAGCAGCTTAGGAGGCCCTGAGCAGTTCTTC.

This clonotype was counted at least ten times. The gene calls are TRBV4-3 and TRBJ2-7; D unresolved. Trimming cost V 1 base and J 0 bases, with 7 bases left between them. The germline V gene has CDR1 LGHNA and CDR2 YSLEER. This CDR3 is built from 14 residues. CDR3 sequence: CASSQGTDSYEQYF. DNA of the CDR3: TGCGCCAGCAGCCAAGGTACCGACTCCTACGAGCAGTACTTC.

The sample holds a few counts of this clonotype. The CDR3 loop reads CASSLTAYEQYF. The CDR3 bases are TGCGCCAGCAGTTTAACAGCCTACGAGCAGTACTTC. This rearrangement joins TRBV5-1 to TRBJ2-7; D gene uncertain. Germline values: CDR1 SGHRS, CDR2 YFSETQ. Trimming took off 5 bases at V and 2 bases at J, with 8 bases between the two ends. The CDR3 runs 12 residues.

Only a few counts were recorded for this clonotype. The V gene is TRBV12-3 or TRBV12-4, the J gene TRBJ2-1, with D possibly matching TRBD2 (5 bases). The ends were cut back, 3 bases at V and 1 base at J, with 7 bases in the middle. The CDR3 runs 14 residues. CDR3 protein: CASSFGDSYNEQFF. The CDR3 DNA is TGTGCCAGCAGTTTCGGGGATTCCTACAATGAGCAGTTCTTC.

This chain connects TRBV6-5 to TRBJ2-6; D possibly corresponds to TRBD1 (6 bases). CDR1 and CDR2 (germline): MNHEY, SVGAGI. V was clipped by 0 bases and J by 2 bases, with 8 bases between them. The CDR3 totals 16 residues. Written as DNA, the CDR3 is TGTGCCAGCAGTTACTCAACAGGGACTGGGGCCAACGTCCTGACTTTC. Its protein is CASSYSTGTGANVLTF.

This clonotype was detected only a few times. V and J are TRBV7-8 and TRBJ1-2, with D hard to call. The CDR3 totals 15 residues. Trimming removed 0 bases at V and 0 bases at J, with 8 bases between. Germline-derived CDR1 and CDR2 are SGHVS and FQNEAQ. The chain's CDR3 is CASSLAAGANYGYTF. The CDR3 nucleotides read TGTGCCAGCAGCTTAGCGGCAGGAGCTAACTATGGCTACACCTTC.

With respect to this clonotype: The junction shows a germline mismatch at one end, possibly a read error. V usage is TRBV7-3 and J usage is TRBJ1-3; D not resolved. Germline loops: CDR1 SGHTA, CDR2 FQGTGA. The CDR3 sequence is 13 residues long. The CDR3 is CVSSPLEGNTIYF. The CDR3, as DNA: TGTGTCAGCAGCCCCTTGGAAGGAAACACCATATATTTT.

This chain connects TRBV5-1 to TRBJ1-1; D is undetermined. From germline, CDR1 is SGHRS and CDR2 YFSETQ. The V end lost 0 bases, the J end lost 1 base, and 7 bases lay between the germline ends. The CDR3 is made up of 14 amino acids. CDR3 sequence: CASSLGRENTEAFF. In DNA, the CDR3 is TGCGCCAGCAGCTTGGGGAGAGAGAACACTGAAGCTTTCTTT.

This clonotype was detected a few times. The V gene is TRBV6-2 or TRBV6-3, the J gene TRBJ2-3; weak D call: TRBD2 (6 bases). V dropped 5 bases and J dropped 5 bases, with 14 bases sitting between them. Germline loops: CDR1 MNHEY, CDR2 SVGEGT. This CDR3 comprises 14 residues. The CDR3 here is CASSTVGTGDTQYF. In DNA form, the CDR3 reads TGTGCCAGCAGTACCGTTGGGACTGGAGATACGCAGTATTTT.